Reported below is one T cell receptor (beta chain). All enrollees were about 18 to 89 years old and from some 24 US areas. Clinical history reported by participants formed the basis on which cohorts were assigned. Donors in Cohort 3 counted as recovered after two negative PCRs, clearance, or symptom resolution. Libraries were prepared by immunoSEQ multiplex PCR; TCRdb keeps only in-frame clonotypes and omits some of them. The data contain some 180,000 clones, 85% of them singletons. The sample originates from a study of blood T cell repertoires in COVID-19. The CDR3 covers 14 residues. Deletions cut 5 bases from V and 2 bases from J, with 13 bases between. CDR1 and CDR2 from the germline V gene are LNHDA and SQIVND (reference sequence).

The material sequenced was PBMCs or T cells enriched from blood (not recorded which). The origin of this receptor is a man aged 35 to 55 who had recovered from COVID-19. The J gene is TRBJ2-7, the V gene TRBV19; D may be TRBD2 (5 bases). The CDR3 nucleotides read TGTGCCAGTAGTTTGAGGGCAGCCGCCTACGAGCAGTACTTC. Its protein is CASSLRAAAYEQYF.